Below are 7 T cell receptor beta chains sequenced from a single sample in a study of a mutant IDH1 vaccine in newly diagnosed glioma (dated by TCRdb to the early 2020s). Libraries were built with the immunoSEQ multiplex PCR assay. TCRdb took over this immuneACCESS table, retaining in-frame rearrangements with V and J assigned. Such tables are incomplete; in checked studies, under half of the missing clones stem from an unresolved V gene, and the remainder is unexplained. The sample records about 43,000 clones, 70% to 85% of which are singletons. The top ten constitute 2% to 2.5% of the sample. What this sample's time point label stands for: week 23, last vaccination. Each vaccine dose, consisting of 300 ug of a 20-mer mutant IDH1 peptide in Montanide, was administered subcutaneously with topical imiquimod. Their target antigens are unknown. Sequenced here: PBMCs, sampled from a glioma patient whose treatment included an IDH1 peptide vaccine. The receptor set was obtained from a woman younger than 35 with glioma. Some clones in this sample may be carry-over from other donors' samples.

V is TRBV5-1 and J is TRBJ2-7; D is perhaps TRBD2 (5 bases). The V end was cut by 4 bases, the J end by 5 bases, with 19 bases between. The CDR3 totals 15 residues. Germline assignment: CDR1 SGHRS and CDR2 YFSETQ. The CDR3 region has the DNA TGCGCCAGCAGCCGCGGACCCGGGGAATATGACGAGCAGTACTTC. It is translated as CASSRGPGEYDEQYF.

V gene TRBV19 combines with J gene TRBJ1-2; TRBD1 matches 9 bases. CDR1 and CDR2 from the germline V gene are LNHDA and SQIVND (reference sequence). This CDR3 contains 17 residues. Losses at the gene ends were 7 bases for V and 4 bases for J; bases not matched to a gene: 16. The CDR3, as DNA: TGTGCCAGTACCATGGGGACAGGGCGGGCACGAGGCTATGGCTACACCTTC. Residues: CASTMGTGRARGYGYTF.

The CDR3: CASKDGQTDTGELFF. Here the CDR3 DNA reads TGTGCCAGTAAGGACGGGCAGACCGACACCGGGGAGCTGTTTTTT. The chain employs TRBV19 and TRBJ2-2, with D unresolved. The CDR3 contains 15 residues. The germline V gene has CDR1 LNHDA and CDR2 SQIVND (reference sequence). The ends were cut back, 7 bases at V and 3 bases at J, with 15 bases in the middle.

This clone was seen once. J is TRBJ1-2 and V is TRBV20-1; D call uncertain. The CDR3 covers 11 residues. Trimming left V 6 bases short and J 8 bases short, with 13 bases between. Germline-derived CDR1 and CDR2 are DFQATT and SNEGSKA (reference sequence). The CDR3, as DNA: TGCAGTGCCTCCCGGCCCTACGGCTACACCTTC. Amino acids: CSASRPYGYTF.

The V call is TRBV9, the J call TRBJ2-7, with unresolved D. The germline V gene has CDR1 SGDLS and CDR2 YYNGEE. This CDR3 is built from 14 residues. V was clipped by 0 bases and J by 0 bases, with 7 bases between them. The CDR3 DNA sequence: TGTGCCAGCAGCGTAGCGGAGAGCTCCTACGAGCAGTACTTC. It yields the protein CASSVAESSYEQYF.

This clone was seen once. The DNA of the CDR3 is TGTGCCAGCAGCCAAGTGCTTAAAGGGGATGGCTACACCTTC. As protein: CASSQVLKGDGYTF. The V and J genes are TRBV14 and TRBJ1-2, with TRBD1 as a possible D gene (5 bases). Germline CDR1 SGHDN, CDR2 FVKESK. Between the trimmed V and J ends, which lost 1 base and 6 bases, there was a span of 12 bases. This CDR3 comprises 14 residues.

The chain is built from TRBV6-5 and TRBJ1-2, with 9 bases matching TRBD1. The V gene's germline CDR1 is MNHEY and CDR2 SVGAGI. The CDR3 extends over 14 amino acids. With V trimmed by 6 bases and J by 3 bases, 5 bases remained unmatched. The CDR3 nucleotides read TGTGCCAGCAGCCCGGGGACAGGGCACTATGGCTACACCTTC. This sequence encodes CASSPGTGHYGYTF.